This T cell receptor beta chain emerged from a study of naive and memory T cell subsets. CDR1 is MNHEY and CDR2 is SVGEGT in the germline V gene. The V and J ends lost 2 bases and 0 bases respectively, with 8 bases between them. CDR3 length equals 15 residues. Cells stained for CD3, CD4, CD8, CD45RA and CD27 were sorted into four subsets. Study-wide findings and caveats: Especially in CD8 cells, naive repertoires contained a few larger clonotypes, possibly CD45RA-re-expressing memory cells. There was no ground truth to check naive and memory subset results. Expression changes during T cell differentiation may affect RNA-based TCR counts.

An equimolar mix of two oligonucleotides served as the beta constant-region primer for TRBC1 and TRBC2. The ligated cDNA underwent four PCR rounds using SP2 and nested alpha and beta constant-region primers. TCRdb fed the UMI-ligation and nested PCR reads into MiXCR, producing one record per CDR3 protein. The sample includes approximately 90,000 distinct CDR3 sequences, around 11% of them seen just once. This clonotype was found a few times. Its cognate antigen is unknown. The sequenced sample consisted of naive CD4+ T cells from blood. This clonotype originated in a human donor in good health. The chain carries TRBV6-2 or TRBV6-3 and TRBJ2-4, with D tentatively TRBD2 (6 bases). The CDR3 sequence: CASSYGLLAKNIQYF. CDR3 DNA sequence: TGTGCCAGCAGTTACGGACTATTAGCCAAAAACATTCAGTACTTC.